Sequencing of this T cell receptor (beta chain) was carried out in a study of T cells in Graves' hyperthyroidism and ophthalmopathy. The study, taken as a whole, reports: Appearing also in blood were most of the thyroid clonotypes expanded above 0.001. Ophthalmopathy was told apart from stable hyperthyroidism by a 13 V-J model.

Amplified TCR beta CDR3 regions derived from RNA transcripts. The TCR CDR3 first-round RT-PCR relied on the HTBI primer set. TCRdb ran MiXCR on the multiplex PCR reads and lists one entry per CDR3 protein. The table records under 40,000 distinct CDR3 sequences, about 50% of them present only once. This CDR3 is 13 amino acids long. V shed 6 bases and J shed 7 bases, with 15 bases lying between them. Germline V gene sequence: CDR1 SGDLS, CDR2 YYNGEE. Points on this clonotype: What it recognizes is unknown.

The sequence was obtained from a man aged 35-49 years with Graves' ophthalmopathy. The V and J genes are TRBV9 and TRBJ2-3; D possibly matches TRBD1 or TRBD2 (5 bases each). Sequences were obtained from blood. The CDR3: CASIGDGAYTQYF. For the CDR3, the DNA is TGTGCCAGCATAGGGGACGGGGCGTATACGCAGTATTTT.